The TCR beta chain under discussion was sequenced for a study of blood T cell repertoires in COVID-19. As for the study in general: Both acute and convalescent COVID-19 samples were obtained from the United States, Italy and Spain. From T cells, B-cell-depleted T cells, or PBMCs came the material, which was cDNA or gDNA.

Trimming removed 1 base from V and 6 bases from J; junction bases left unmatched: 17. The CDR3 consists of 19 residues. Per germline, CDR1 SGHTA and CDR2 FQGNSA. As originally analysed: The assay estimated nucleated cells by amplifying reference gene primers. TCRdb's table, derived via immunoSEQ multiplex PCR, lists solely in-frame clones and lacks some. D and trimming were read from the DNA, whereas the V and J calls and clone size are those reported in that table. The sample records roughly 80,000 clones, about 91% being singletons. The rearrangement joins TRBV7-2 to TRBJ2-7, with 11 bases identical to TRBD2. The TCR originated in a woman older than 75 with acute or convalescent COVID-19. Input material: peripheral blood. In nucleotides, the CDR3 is TGTGCCAGCAGCTTAGTAGGGCGGATAGCGGGGGGGCAGGTTCCCGAGCAGTACTTC. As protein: CASSLVGRIAGGQVPEQYF.